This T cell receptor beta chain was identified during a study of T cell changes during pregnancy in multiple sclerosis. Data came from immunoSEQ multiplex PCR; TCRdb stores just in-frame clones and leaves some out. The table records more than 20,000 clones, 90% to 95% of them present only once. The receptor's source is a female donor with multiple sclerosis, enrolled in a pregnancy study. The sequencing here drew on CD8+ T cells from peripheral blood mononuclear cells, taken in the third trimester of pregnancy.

CDR3 sequence (DNA): TGTGCCAGCAGCTTGCCAGGCAGCTCCTACAATGAGCAGTTCTTC. Translating gives CASSLPGSSYNEQFF. This chain connects TRBV5-6 to TRBJ2-1; D is uncertain. The V end was cut by 1 base, the J end by 0 bases, with 8 bases between. This CDR3 comprises 15 residues. Looked up from germline, CDR1 is SGHDT and CDR2 is YYEEEE.